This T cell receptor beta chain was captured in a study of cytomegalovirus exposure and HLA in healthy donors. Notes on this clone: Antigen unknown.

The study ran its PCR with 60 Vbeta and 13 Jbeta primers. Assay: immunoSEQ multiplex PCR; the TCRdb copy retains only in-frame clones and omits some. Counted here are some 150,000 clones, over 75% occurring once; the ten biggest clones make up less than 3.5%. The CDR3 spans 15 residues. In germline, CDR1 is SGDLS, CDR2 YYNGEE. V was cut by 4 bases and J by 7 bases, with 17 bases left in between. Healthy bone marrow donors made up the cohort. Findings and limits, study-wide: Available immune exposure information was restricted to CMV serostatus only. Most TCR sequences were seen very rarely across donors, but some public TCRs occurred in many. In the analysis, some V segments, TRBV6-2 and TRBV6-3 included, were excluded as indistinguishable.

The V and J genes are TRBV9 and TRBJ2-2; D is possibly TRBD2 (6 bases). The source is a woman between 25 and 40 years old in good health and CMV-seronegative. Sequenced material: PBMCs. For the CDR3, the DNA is TGTGCCAGCAGCCCCTGGTTAGCGCGGGGCGGGGAGCTGTTTTTT. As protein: CASSPWLARGGELFF. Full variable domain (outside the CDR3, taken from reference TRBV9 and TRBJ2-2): DSGVTQTPKHLITATGQRVTLRCSPRSGDLSVYWYQQSLDQGLQFLIQYYNGEERAKGNILERFSAQQFPDLHSELNLSSLELGDSALYFCASSPWLARGGELFFGEGSRLTVL.